The entry below describes one TCR beta chain. This clone's antigen is unknown. Per-base quality was not reported, and no clone a single base away is much larger than it. Each collaborating institution followed its own protocols to collect whole blood in K2EDTA tubes. For TCRbeta analysis, collaborators shipped samples as frozen whole blood, isolated PBMCs, or DNA extracted from either of those sample types. TCRbeta CDR3 regions were amplified from genomic DNA using the immunoSEQ Assay, a bias-controlled multiplex PCR. As for the original processing: The number of nucleated cells in each sample was estimated from the amplification of reference gene primers within the assay. Sequence reads were collapsed and filtered to measure the absolute abundance of every unique TCRbeta CDR3 rearrangement. For each sample, productive Simpson clonality was calculated as the square root of Simpson's diversity index across productive rearrangements. The immuneACCESS repertoire file appears here via TCRdb, limited to in-frame rearrangements. These files lack a portion of the clones; in checked studies, under half of the deficit traces to unresolved V genes, and the cause of the others is not known. V, J and clone size are taken as reported in that table, and D and trimming were inferred from the DNA itself. For this sample there are under 200,000 clones; 85% to 90% appear just once. Roughly 1.6% of the sample rests with the top ten.

These data are taken from a study of blood T cell repertoires in COVID-19 (dated by TCRdb to 2018 to 2020). About the investigation overall: The collaborator samples originated in the United States, Italy and Spain and spanned the acute and convalescent phases of COVID-19. The prospective study material was composed of cDNA or gDNA derived from T cells, B-cell-depleted T cells, or PBMCs. Where available, HLA class I and class II types were taken from metadata supplied by the sample provider and were not determined by assay-based typing. The samples were drawn from two sources: the first 160 participants of the ongoing ImmuneRACE study, and over 1,000 subjects contributed by 6 global collaborators. Nearly every sample came with metadata listing a de-identified subject ID, COVID-19 status, age in years and sex. The repertoires were made available in a free public database intended to serve as a resource for research on the immune response to SARS-CoV-2. Deeply sampled blood TCRbeta repertoires from subjects exposed to, actively infected with, or recovered from COVID-19 were included in the dataset. The paper as a whole reports these results and caveats: Clinical and demographic metadata were provided uncurated, with the amount varying by source and participant.

Its CDR3 holds 14 amino acids, cysteine through phenylalanine. Only the CDR3 portion is preserved as DNA: 42 bases, with reading frame beginning at the first base. Between the V and J ends, shortened by 7 bases and 4 bases respectively, the junction contains 13 bases. Taken from the germline V gene, the CDR1 and CDR2 loops are MNHEY and SVGAGI. This clonotype was obtained from a man between 18 and 35 years old with active or convalescent COVID-19. The chain was built from TRBV6-5 and TRBJ1-4; the D gene is not confidently resolved. Sample: peripheral blood. This receptor has the CDR3 CASKVGGYNEKLFF. In nucleotide form, the sequence is TGTGCCAGCAAGGTTGGAGGGTATAATGAAAAACTGTTTTTT.